This TCR beta chain is drawn from a study of regulatory T cells in long-lasting Graves disease. Construction of TCR beta libraries relied on iRepertoire HTBI primers and on Arm-PCR targeting CDR3 regions. TCRdb called the multiplex PCR reads again in MiXCR, with one record for every CDR3 protein. The data hold a few hundred thousand distinct CDR3 sequences, with 20% to 25% observed a single time. Time point meaning: persistent/refractory GD, antithyroid drugs over 5 years with positive TRAb. PBMCs were the source of the RNA used for TCR sequencing. Germline loops: CDR1 SEHNR, CDR2 FQNEAQ (reference sequence). The CDR3 covers 12 residues. V trimming: 5 bases; J trimming: 10 bases; junction bases outside the gene matches: 6.

This specimen consisted of peripheral blood mononuclear cells (PBMCs), obtained when the disease was refractory, from a patient treated with antithyroid drugs. This rearrangement joins TRBV7-9 to TRBJ1-1; 8 bases fit TRBD1. The sequence came from a female donor with Graves disease. The CDR3 DNA follows: TGTGCCAGCAGCCGCCCAACAGGGGGAGCTTTCTTT. Its translation is CASSRPTGGAFF.